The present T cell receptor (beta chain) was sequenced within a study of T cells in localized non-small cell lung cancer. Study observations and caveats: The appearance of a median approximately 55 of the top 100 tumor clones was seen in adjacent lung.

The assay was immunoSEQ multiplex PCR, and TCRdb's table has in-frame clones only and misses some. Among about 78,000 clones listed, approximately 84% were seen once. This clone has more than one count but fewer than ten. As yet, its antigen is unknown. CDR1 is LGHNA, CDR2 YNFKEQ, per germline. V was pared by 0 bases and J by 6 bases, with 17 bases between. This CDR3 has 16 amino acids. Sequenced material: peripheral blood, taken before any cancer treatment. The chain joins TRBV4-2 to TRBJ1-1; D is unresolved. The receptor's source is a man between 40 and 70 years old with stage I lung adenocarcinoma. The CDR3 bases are TGTGCCAGCAGCCAAGAGACGGGCGGAATGATGGCTGAAGCTTTCTTT. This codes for CASSQETGGMMAEAFF.